These 22 T cell receptor beta chains came from one sample sequenced in a study of blood T cell repertoires in COVID-19. Assay: immunoSEQ multiplex PCR; the TCRdb copy retains only in-frame clones and omits some. The data show approximately 250,000 clones, with roughly 84% seen just once and about 2.1% held by the top ten. The sequenced sample consisted of peripheral blood. The receptor set was obtained from a man aged 40-49 years who had recovered from COVID-19.

J is TRBJ2-6 and V is TRBV2; a possible D gene is TRBD2 (6 bases). The germline CDR1 and CDR2 sequences are SNHLY and FYNNEI. V was pared by 4 bases and J by 0 bases, with 16 bases between. This CDR3 is 18 amino acids long. CDR3 sequence: CASSGAGRYISGANVLTF. Written as DNA, the CDR3 is TGTGCCAGCAGTGGGGCGGGACGGTACATCTCTGGGGCCAACGTCCTGACTTTC. Complete variable domain (other parts from reference TRBV2 and TRBJ2-6): EPEVTQTPSHQVTQMGQEVILRCVPISNHLYFYWYRQILGQKVEFLVSFYNNEISEKSEIFDDQFSVERPDGSNFTLKIRSTKLEDSAMYFCASSGAGRYISGANVLTFGAGSRLTVL.

This clone was seen a single time. V usage is TRBV3-1 (or the pseudogene TRBV3-2) and J usage is TRBJ2-3; 9 bases agree with TRBD2. V was pared by 0 bases and J by 2 bases, with 9 bases of the junction left unmatched. The CDR3 contains 18 residues. Germline CDR1 is LGHDT and CDR2 is YNNKEL (reference sequence). CDR3 DNA: TGTGCCAGCAGCCAAGAACAACCGACTAGCGGACTCACAGATACGCAGTATTTT. Protein product: CASSQEQPTSGLTDTQYF.

In the case of this clone: The same CDR3 also results from other DNA sequences found in this sample. This rearrangement joins TRBV6-2 or TRBV6-3 to TRBJ2-1, with 8 bases fitting TRBD2. The V gene end was trimmed by 2 bases and the J gene end by 4 bases; junction bases not matched to a gene: 1. Germline V gene lookup returns CDR1 MNHEY and CDR2 SVGEGT. The CDR3 runs 14 residues. The DNA for the CDR3 is TGTGCCAGCAGTTACCGGGGGGGTTACAATGAGCAGTTCTTC. The encoded protein is CASSYRGGYNEQFF.

This clone turned up a few times. The chain couples TRBV9 to TRBJ2-1, with 7 nucleotides matching TRBD1. The CDR3 runs 13 residues. V was pared by 0 bases and J by 6 bases, with 0 bases of the junction left unmatched. From germline, CDR1 is SGDLS and CDR2 YYNGEE. For the CDR3, the DNA is TGTGCCAGCAGCGTAGGACAGGGCAATGAGCAGTTCTTC. Translating gives CASSVGQGNEQFF. The variable domain in full, completed from reference TRBV9 and TRBJ2-1, reads DSGVTQTPKHLITATGQRVTLRCSPRSGDLSVYWYQQSLDQGLQFLIQYYNGEERAKGNILERFSAQQFPDLHSELNLSSLELGDSALYFCASSVGQGNEQFFGPGTRLTVL.

The rearrangement joins TRBV9 to TRBJ1-4; D unclear. Trimming stripped 0 bases from V and 1 base from J, with 10 bases between. The CDR3 sequence is 16 residues long. Germline V lookup: CDR1 SGDLS, CDR2 YYNGEE. CDR3 coding DNA: TGTGCCAGCAGCGTAGGAGTCGCGATAACTAATGAAAAACTGTTTTTT. This sequence encodes CASSVGVAITNEKLFF.

This clone occurred a few times. V is TRBV7-2 and J is TRBJ1-1, with 8 bases that match TRBD1. The germline gives CDR1 SGHTA, CDR2 FQGNSA. This CDR3 has 14 residues. V shed 4 bases, J shed 1 base, and the junction held 2 bases outside the gene matches. CDR3 protein: CASSYGQGNTEAFF. The CDR3 bases are TGTGCCAGCAGCTACGGACAGGGGAACACTGAAGCTTTCTTT.

The J gene is TRBJ1-5, the V gene TRBV19; D gene unclear. Germline V gene sequence: CDR1 LNHDA, CDR2 SQIVND (reference sequence). CDR3 length equals 15 residues. Trimming stripped 3 bases from V and 2 bases from J, with 11 bases between. The CDR3: CASSMGDPRNQPQHF. For the CDR3, the DNA is TGTGCCAGTAGTATGGGAGACCCCCGCAATCAGCCCCAGCATTTT.

The rearrangement joins TRBV29-1 to TRBJ2-5; 8 bases agree with TRBD1. The CDR3 extends over 14 amino acids. Germline CDR1 reads SQVTM; CDR2 reads ANQGSEA. J was trimmed by 3 bases and V by 5 bases; bases with no gene match: 8. CDR3 DNA: TGCAGCGTTAATGGCAGGGGGCGCGAAGAGACCCAGTACTTC. It specifies CSVNGRGREETQYF. The full variable domain, its missing parts supplied by reference TRBV29-1 and TRBJ2-5, is SAVISQKPSRDICQRGTSLTIQCQVDSQVTMMFWYRQQPGQSLTLIATANQGSEATYESGFVIDKFPISRPNLTFSTLTVSNMSPEDSSIYLCSVNGRGREETQYFGPGTRLLVL.

The chain joins TRBV3-1 (or the pseudogene TRBV3-2) to TRBJ2-7, with D unresolved. V lost 0 bases and J lost 7, with 16 bases in between. CDR3 length equals 15 residues. In germline, CDR1 is LGHDT, CDR2 YNNKEL (reference sequence). The CDR3 is CASSQDLTPTREQYF. In nucleotides, the CDR3 is TGTGCCAGCAGCCAAGACTTGACCCCCACGCGGGAGCAGTACTTC.

This clone has only one observation. The V and J genes are TRBV29-1 and TRBJ2-3, with 7 bases lining up with TRBD2. CDR1 SQVTM and CDR2 ANQGSEA come from the germline V gene. V gave up 4 bases and J gave up 2 bases; unmatched junction bases: 12. The length of the CDR3 is 16 residues. CDR3 nucleotides: TGCAGCGTTGTTCCTCTGGCGGGAGACGTCACAGATACGCAGTATTTT. Its translation is CSVVPLAGDVTDTQYF.

This clone is a singleton in its sample. The chain carries TRBV2 and TRBJ2-7; D is perhaps TRBD2 (6 bases). The CDR3 consists of 15 residues. Germline CDR1 reads SNHLY; CDR2 reads FYNNEI. Trimming took off 7 bases at V and 0 bases at J, with 16 bases between the two ends. The DNA for the CDR3 is TGTGCCAGCACCCCCACGCTAGCGAGCTCCTACGAGCAGTACTTC. Translating gives CASTPTLASSYEQYF.

The chain carries TRBV9 and TRBJ2-3; no definite D call. The CDR3 has 14 residues. The V end was cut by 2 bases, the J end by 2 bases, with 9 bases between. Germline V gene data show CDR1 as SGDLS and CDR2 as YYNGEE. CDR3 protein: CASSVFPNTDTQYF. CDR3 DNA: TGTGCCAGCAGCGTTTTTCCCAACACAGATACGCAGTATTTT.

This chain links TRBV20-1 with TRBJ2-7; 16 nucleotides match TRBD2. The J segment lost 3 bases and the V segment lost 3 bases, leaving 11 bases of the junction unmatched. The germline gives CDR1 DFQATT, CDR2 SNEGSKA (reference sequence). The CDR3 runs to 18 residues. The CDR3 region is CSASDPGTSGGVLYEQYF. The CDR3 bases are TGCAGTGCTAGTGACCCCGGGACTAGCGGGGGGGTCCTCTACGAGCAGTACTTC.

CDR3 amino acids: CASSATGGLTTNEKLFF. As DNA, the CDR3 is TGTGCCAGCAGCGCAACAGGGGGCCTAACAACTAATGAAAAACTGTTTTTT. The chain couples TRBV7-9 to TRBJ1-4, with 9 bases lining up with TRBD1. From germline, CDR1 is SEHNR and CDR2 FQNEAQ (reference sequence). V shed 5 bases, J shed 0 bases, and the junction held 7 bases outside the gene matches. CDR3 size: 17 residues.

V gene TRBV25-1 combines with J gene TRBJ2-1; 9 bases line up with TRBD1. This CDR3 region has 15 residues. Unmatched junction bases numbered 13, after V lost 8 bases and J lost 8 bases. The V gene's germline CDR1 is MGHDK and CDR2 SYGVNS. CDR3 loop: CASGGFGQGFDEQFF. The CDR3 coding sequence is TGTGCCAGCGGGGGCTTTGGACAGGGGTTCGATGAGCAGTTCTTC.

V gene TRBV18 combines with J gene TRBJ1-1, with 7 positions matching TRBD1. The CDR3 has 14 amino acids. V trimming: 2 bases; J trimming: 4 bases; junction bases outside the gene matches: 4. The germline gives CDR1 KGHSH, CDR2 LQKENI. The CDR3 coding sequence is TGTGCCAGCTCACCAGGGGACAGAAGCACTGAAGCTTTCTTT. This encodes CASSPGDRSTEAFF.

The chain couples TRBV18 to TRBJ2-2, with unresolved D. CDR1 is KGHSH and CDR2 is LQKENI in the germline V gene. V was cut by 3 bases and J by 3 bases, with 5 bases left in between. The CDR3 extends over 13 amino acids. The CDR3 nucleotides read TGTGCCAGCTCACCTGCGGACACCGGGGAGCTGTTTTTT. Translation gives CASSPADTGELFF.

The rearrangement links TRBV6-5 to TRBJ1-2, with a possible D match to TRBD1 (6 bases). The CDR3 extends over 14 amino acids. V was cut by 5 bases and J by 4 bases, with 14 bases left in between. CDR1 and CDR2 from the germline V gene are MNHEY and SVGAGI. The CDR3 loop is CASSPRGRGYGYTF. DNA for the CDR3: TGTGCCAGCAGTCCGAGGGGGAGAGGCTATGGCTACACCTTC.

V gene TRBV6-5 combines with J gene TRBJ1-5; TRBD1 matches at 8 bases. Germline CDR1 is MNHEY and CDR2 is SVGAGI. The CDR3 extends over 15 amino acids. Trimming at V came to 6 bases and at J to 1 base, leaving 5 bases not matched to a gene. In DNA form, the CDR3 reads TGTGCCAGCAGGCCAAGGGACAGGAGCAATCAGCCCCAGCATTTT. This translates into CASRPRDRSNQPQHF.

The rearrangement uses TRBV15 and TRBJ2-3, with 8 bases that match TRBD1. The CDR3 totals 14 residues. J gave up 3 bases and V 2 bases, and 1 base lay outside the gene matches. From germline, CDR1 is LNHNV and CDR2 YYDKDF (reference sequence). The CDR3 sequence is CATSRRQGTDTQYF. In nucleotides, the CDR3 is TGTGCCACCAGCAGACGACAGGGGACAGATACGCAGTATTTT.

The V call is TRBV10-2, the J call TRBJ1-3; TRBD1 matches at 7 bases. The CDR3 is made up of 17 amino acids. Per the germline V gene, CDR1 is WSHSY and CDR2 is SAAADI. With 7 bases clipped from V and 4 bases from J, the junction kept 16 bases outside the gene matches. CDR3 amino acids: CASTPVYDRVTGNTIYF. CDR3 bases: TGCGCCAGCACCCCGGTTTATGACAGGGTAACGGGAAACACCATATATTTT.

V gene TRBV2 combines with J gene TRBJ1-2, with 7 bases aligning to TRBD1. CDR1 is SNHLY, CDR2 FYNNEI, per germline. V trimming: 6 bases; J trimming: 4 bases; junction bases outside the gene matches: 8. This CDR3 comprises 14 residues. CDR3 sequence (DNA): TGTGCCAGCAGGCCCGGGACAGACAGCTATGGCTACACCTTC. It is translated as CASRPGTDSYGYTF.